The rows below give T cell receptor beta chains drawn from one sample of a study of early T cells in non-severe SARS-CoV-2 infection. TCRdb recomputed calls from the 5' RACE reads with MiXCR, one row per CDR3 protein. This sample carries approximately 110,000 distinct CDR3 sequences, more than 12% of them seen once, and the ten largest clones take about a fifth. Sequenced input: whole blood. These receptors all stem from an adult who was a healthcare worker with PCR-confirmed SARS-CoV-2 infection or an uninfected control (not recorded which). Both conserved end residues are part of each CDR3. Fields, in order: J gene, clone size, D gene, V gene, CDR3 DNA, CDR3 protein. The D gene is left open where the match is weak. For some rows the clone size is stated as once, few or many, or as a class when expanded; others skip it.

TRBJ1-2 | . | . | TRBV12-3/TRBV12-4 | TGTGCCAGCAGTTTTGTGGGGGACTATGGCTACACCTTC | CASSFVGDYGYTF
TRBJ1-1 | . | . | TRBV7-9 | TGTGCCAGCAGCCAGGGAGCGGTTGGAGCTTTCTTT | CASSQGAVGAFF
TRBJ1-2 | . | TRBD1 | TRBV29-1 | TGCAGCGTTGAAACAGGGGGCGCGATTGGCTACACCTTC | CSVETGGAIGYTF
TRBJ2-7 | few | . | TRBV5-4 | TGTGCCAGCAGCTTGGCCAATGGGGGGACGGGGCAGTACTTC | CASSLANGGTGQYF
TRBJ2-1 | few | . | TRBV3-1 | TGTGCCAGCAGCCAAGGAGAATATGGTAATGAGCAGTTCTTC | CASSQGEYGNEQFF
TRBJ1-2 | many | . | TRBV3-1 | TGTGCCAGCAGCCAAGGTCCCGGGGGAGGCTACACCTTC | CASSQGPGGGYTF
TRBJ1-1 | many | TRBD1 | TRBV3-1 | TGTGCCAGCAGACCAGGGGGCGAGGGCACTGAAGCTTTCTTT | CASRPGGEGTEAFF
TRBJ1-6 | . | TRBD1 | TRBV14 | TGTGCCAGCAGCTTGACAGGGTATTCTTCACCCCTCCACTTT | CASSLTGYSSPLHF
TRBJ2-1 | few | . | TRBV11-2 | TGTGCCAGCAGCTTAGAATCTCAGCAGTTCTTC | CASSLESQQFF
TRBJ2-1 | many | . | TRBV29-1 | TGCAGCGTTGAAGCCTCTAGTTCCTACAATGAGCAGTTCTTC | CSVEASSSYNEQFF
TRBJ2-1 | . | . | TRBV19 | TGTGCCAGTAGTCAGAGCTCCTACAATGAGCAGTTCTTC | CASSQSSYNEQFF
TRBJ1-2 | few | . | TRBV20-1 | TGCAGTGCTCCGACGGTCGGGAGCGCTGGCTACACCTTC | CSAPTVGSAGYTF
TRBJ1-1 | few | . | TRBV5-4 | TGTGCCAGCAGCGGGGCCGGGAACACTGAAGCTTTCTTT | CASSGAGNTEAFF
TRBJ2-3 | . | TRBD2 | TRBV2 | TGTGCCAGCAGTATGCTAGCGGCTAGCACAGATACGCAGTATTTT | CASSMLAASTDTQYF
TRBJ2-7 | . | . | TRBV5-6 | TGTGCCAGCAGCTTGGGGCCGAATCCCCCGGGCGAGCAGTACTTC | CASSLGPNPPGEQYF
TRBJ2-1 | . | TRBD1 | TRBV4-1 | TGCGCCAGCAGCCAAGGGACAGGATACAATGAGCAGTTCTTC | CASSQGTGYNEQFF
TRBJ2-7 | . | . | TRBV18 | TGTGCCAGCTCACCGTTACCGCTACCGCGCCTGTTAGGGGGCGAGCAGTACTTC | CASSPLPLPRLLGGEQYF
TRBJ2-2 | . | . | TRBV11-2 | TGTGCCAGCAGCGCACTGGCGGGGAGAGGGGAGCTGTTTTTT | CASSALAGRGELFF
TRBJ2-2 | . | . | TRBV3-1 | TGTGCCAGCAGCCAACCGGCCCGGGGGGAGCTGTTTTTT | CASSQPARGELFF
TRBJ2-5 | . | . | TRBV6-5 | TGTGCCAGCTCTAGAGGGGGGGTCGGGGAGACCCAGTACTTC | CASSRGGVGETQYF
TRBJ2-7 | few | . | TRBV6-5 | TGTGCCAGCAGGCGCTTGGGGACCTACGAGCAGTACTTC | CASRRLGTYEQYF
TRBJ2-5 | few | TRBD1 | TRBV20-1 | TGCAGTGCCAGACAGGGAAGTCCCTACCAAGAGACCCAGTACTTC | CSARQGSPYQETQYF
TRBJ2-5 | many | . | TRBV9 | TGTGCCAGCAGCCCGCAGGGACTCTTCGAGGGAGAGACCCAGTACTTC | CASSPQGLFEGETQYF
TRBJ1-3 | many | . | TRBV10-3 | TGTGCCATCAGTGACAGATCCTCTGGAAACACCATATATTTT | CAISDRSSGNTIYF
TRBJ2-3 | few | . | TRBV28 | TGTGCCAGCAGTTTGTATGCGGGGGCCACAGATACGCAGTATTTT | CASSLYAGATDTQYF
TRBJ2-3 | . | . | TRBV29-1 | TGCAGCGTTCAAGGACGGACCAGCACAGATACGCAGTATTTT | CSVQGRTSTDTQYF
TRBJ2-7 | . | . | TRBV5-1 | TGCGCCAGCAGCTATCTGGGGGCCCCAGAACAGTACTTC | CASSYLGAPEQYF
TRBJ2-3 | many | . | TRBV5-4 | TGTGCCAGCAGCGAAGGGGGTACGCAGTATTTT | CASSEGGTQYF
TRBJ1-5 | few | . | TRBV6-1 | TGTGCCAGCAGTGTGGATAGCAATCAGCCCCAGCATTTT | CASSVDSNQPQHF
TRBJ1-2 | . | . | TRBV7-2 | TGTGCCAGCAGTTTTGACACCTATGGCTACACCTTC | CASSFDTYGYTF
TRBJ1-1 | . | . | TRBV7-6 | TGTGCCAGCAGCCTCTATCCCGGGACCCACACTGAAGCTTTCTTT | CASSLYPGTHTEAFF
TRBJ2-7 | . | . | TRBV2 | TGTGCCAGCAGTGGTGAAACTCGCGCGGGAGAGCAGTACTTC | CASSGETRAGEQYF
TRBJ2-3 | few | . | TRBV18 | TGTGCCAGCTCACCAACTGAATACCACACAGATACGCAGTATTTT | CASSPTEYHTDTQYF